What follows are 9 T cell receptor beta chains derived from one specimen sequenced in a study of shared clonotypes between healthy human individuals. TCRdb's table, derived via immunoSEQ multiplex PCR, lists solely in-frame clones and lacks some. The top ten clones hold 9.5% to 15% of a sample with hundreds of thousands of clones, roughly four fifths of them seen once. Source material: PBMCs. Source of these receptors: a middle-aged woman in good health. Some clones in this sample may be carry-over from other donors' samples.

CDR3 protein: CASSLDRGYHNEQFF. In nucleotides, the CDR3 is TGTGCCAGCAGCTTAGACAGGGGGTACCACAATGAGCAGTTCTTC. The chain carries TRBV11-2 and TRBJ2-1; 7 bases are shared with TRBD1. V gave up 0 bases and J gave up 5 bases; unmatched junction bases: 4. This CDR3 is 15 amino acids long. Germline CDR1 reads SGHAT; CDR2 reads FQNNGV.

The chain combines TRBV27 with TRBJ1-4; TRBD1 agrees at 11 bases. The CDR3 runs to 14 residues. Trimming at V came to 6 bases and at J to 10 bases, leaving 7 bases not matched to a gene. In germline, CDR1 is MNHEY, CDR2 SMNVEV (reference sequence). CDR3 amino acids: CASRKTGQGVKLFF. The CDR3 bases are TGTGCCAGCAGAAAAACGGGACAGGGGGTAAAACTGTTTTTT. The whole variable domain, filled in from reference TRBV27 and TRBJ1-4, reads EAQVTQNPRYLITVTGKKLTVTCSQNMNHEYMSWYRQDPGLGLRQIYYSMNVEVTDKGDVPEGYKVSRKEKRNFPLILESPSPNQTSLYFCASRKTGQGVKLFFGSGTQLSVL.

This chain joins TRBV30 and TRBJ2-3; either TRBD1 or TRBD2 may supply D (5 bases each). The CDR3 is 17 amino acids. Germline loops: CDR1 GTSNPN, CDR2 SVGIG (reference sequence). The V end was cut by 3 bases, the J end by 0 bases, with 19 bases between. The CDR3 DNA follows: TGTGCCTGGAGCCCCGAGGGGCCAGTTTCTAGCACAGATACGCAGTATTTT. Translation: CAWSPEGPVSSTDTQYF. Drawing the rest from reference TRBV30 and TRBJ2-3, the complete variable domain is SQTIHQWPATLVQPVGSPLSLECTVEGTSNPNLYWYRQAAGRGLQLLFYSVGIGQISSEVPQNLSASRPQDRQFILSSKKLLLSDSGFYLCAWSPEGPVSSTDTQYFGPGTRLTVL.

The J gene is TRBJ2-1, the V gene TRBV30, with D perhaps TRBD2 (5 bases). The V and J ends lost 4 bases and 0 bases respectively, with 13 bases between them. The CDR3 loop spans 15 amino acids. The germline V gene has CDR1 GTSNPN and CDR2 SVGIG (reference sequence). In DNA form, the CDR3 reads TGTGCCTGGACCCTGCTTAGCGCCTCCTACAATGAGCAGTTCTTC. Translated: CAWTLLSASYNEQFF.

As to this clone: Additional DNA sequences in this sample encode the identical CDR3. The CDR3 protein is CASSGLAGGTGELFF. The CDR3 DNA sequence: TGTGCCAGCAGTGGGCTAGCGGGAGGCACCGGGGAGCTGTTTTTT. The J gene is TRBJ2-2, the V gene TRBV2; TRBD2 aligns across 11 bases. J was trimmed by 4 bases and V by 4 bases; bases with no gene match: 2. Germline V gene sequence: CDR1 SNHLY, CDR2 FYNNEI. The length of the CDR3 is 15 residues.

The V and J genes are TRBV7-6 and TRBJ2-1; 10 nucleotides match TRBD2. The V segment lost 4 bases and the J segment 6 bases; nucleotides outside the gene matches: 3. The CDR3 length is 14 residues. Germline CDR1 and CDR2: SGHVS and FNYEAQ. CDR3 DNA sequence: TGTGCCAGCAGCTCAGCGGGAGGGGCCAATGAGCAGTTCTTC. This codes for CASSSAGGANEQFF.

The CDR3 here is CASSNHRVETQYF. The DNA of the CDR3 is TGTGCCAGCAGCAATCACAGGGTGGAGACCCAGTACTTC. The chain carries TRBV6-5 and TRBJ2-5, with D possibly TRBD1 on 6 matching bases. Trimming removed 6 bases from V and 5 bases from J, with 13 bases in between. This CDR3 spans 13 amino acids. CDR1 is MNHEY, CDR2 SVGAGI, per germline.

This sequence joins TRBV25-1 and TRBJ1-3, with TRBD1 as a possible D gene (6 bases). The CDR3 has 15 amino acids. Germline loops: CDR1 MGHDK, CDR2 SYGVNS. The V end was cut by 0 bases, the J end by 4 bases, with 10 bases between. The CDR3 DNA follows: TGTGCCAGCAGTGAATACGGGACAACCGGAAACACCATATATTTT. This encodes CASSEYGTTGNTIYF.

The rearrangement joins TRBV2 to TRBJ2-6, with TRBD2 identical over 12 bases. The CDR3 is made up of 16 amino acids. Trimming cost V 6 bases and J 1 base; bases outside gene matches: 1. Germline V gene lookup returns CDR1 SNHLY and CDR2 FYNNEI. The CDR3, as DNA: TGTGCCAGCAGGACTAGCGGGAGTTCTGGGGCCAACGTCCTGACTTTC. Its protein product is CASRTSGSSGANVLTF.